This is a list of T cell receptor beta chains from one sample in a study of graft-versus-host responses after intestinal transplantation. Which antigens these TCRs recognize remains unknown. Clones were read by immunoSEQ multiplex PCR, and TCRdb kept only the in-frame ones, dropping some. The repertoire holds 80,000 to 100,000 clones, with approximately 91% as singletons. Sequenced here: unstimulated CD4+ T cells sorted from spleen or lymph node cells, sampled before intestinal transplant. These receptor sequences come from a human donor who received an intestinal transplant. CDR3s include the opening cysteine and the closing phenylalanine or tryptophan. Fields, in order: J gene, clone size, V gene, D gene, CDR3 protein, CDR3 DNA. The D gene is left open where the match is weak. Part of the rows lack a size; the others show once, few, many or a class for expanded clones.

j_gene: TRBJ2-7
abundance: -
v_gene: TRBV5-1
d_gene: -
CDR3aa: CASSLAGSNEQYF
CDR3nt: TGCGCCAGCAGCTTGGCGGGGAGTAACGAGCAGTACTTC

j_gene: TRBJ2-7
abundance: -
v_gene: TRBV10-3
d_gene: TRBD1
CDR3aa: CAISVGTANYEQYF
CDR3nt: TGTGCCATCAGTGTTGGGACAGCTAACTACGAGCAGTACTTC

j_gene: TRBJ2-7
abundance: -
v_gene: TRBV28
d_gene: TRBD1
CDR3aa: CASGLPGQGTYEQYF
CDR3nt: TGTGCCAGCGGTTTACCGGGACAGGGGACCTACGAGCAGTACTTC

j_gene: TRBJ2-7
abundance: -
v_gene: TRBV6-6
d_gene: TRBD1
CDR3aa: CASSYPGQGAGEQYF
CDR3nt: TGTGCCAGCAGTTACCCGGGACAGGGGGCAGGGGAGCAGTACTTC

j_gene: TRBJ2-7
abundance: -
v_gene: TRBV27
d_gene: TRBD1
CDR3aa: CASSPRQGNVHEQYF
CDR3nt: TGTGCCAGCAGTCCTCGACAGGGGAACGTCCACGAGCAGTACTTC

j_gene: TRBJ2-7
abundance: -
v_gene: TRBV15
d_gene: TRBD2
CDR3aa: CATPAIAGGVGYEQYF
CDR3nt: TGTGCCACCCCGGCCATAGCGGGAGGGGTAGGCTACGAGCAGTACTTC

j_gene: TRBJ1-1
abundance: -
v_gene: TRBV2
d_gene: -
CDR3aa: CASNFQATEAFF
CDR3nt: TGTGCCAGCAACTTCCAGGCCACTGAAGCTTTCTTT

j_gene: TRBJ2-1
abundance: few
v_gene: TRBV7-2
d_gene: TRBD2
CDR3aa: CASSPWTSGSYNEQFF
CDR3nt: TGTGCCAGCAGCCCGTGGACTAGCGGCTCCTACAATGAGCAGTTCTTC

j_gene: TRBJ2-1
abundance: -
v_gene: TRBV11-2
d_gene: -
CDR3aa: CASSLYGSSYNEQFF
CDR3nt: TGTGCCAGCAGCTTATACGGGAGTTCCTACAATGAGCAGTTCTTC

j_gene: TRBJ1-6
abundance: -
v_gene: TRBV6-5
d_gene: -
CDR3aa: CAIAQSSYNSPLHF
CDR3nt: TGTGCCATAGCTCAGAGCTCCTATAATTCACCCCTCCACTTT

j_gene: TRBJ1-1
abundance: -
v_gene: TRBV29-1
d_gene: -
CDR3aa: CSVGQIMNTEAFF
CDR3nt: TGCAGCGTTGGACAGATTATGAACACTGAAGCTTTCTTT

j_gene: TRBJ2-7
abundance: -
v_gene: TRBV29-1
d_gene: -
CDR3aa: CSGGDSGYEQYF
CDR3nt: TGCAGCGGGGGGGACAGCGGCTACGAGCAGTACTTC

j_gene: TRBJ2-1
abundance: -
v_gene: TRBV14
d_gene: -
CDR3aa: CASSLQGRNEQFF
CDR3nt: TGTGCCAGCAGTCTACAGGGGAGGAACGAGCAGTTCTTC

j_gene: TRBJ2-2
abundance: -
v_gene: TRBV15
d_gene: -
CDR3aa: CATSRISGTGELFF
CDR3nt: TGTGCCACCAGCAGAATTTCGGGAACCGGGGAGCTGTTTTTT

j_gene: TRBJ1-2
abundance: -
v_gene: TRBV18
d_gene: TRBD1
CDR3aa: CASSPKDRGTYGYTF
CDR3nt: TGTGCCAGCTCACCGAAAGACAGGGGTACCTATGGCTACACCTTC

j_gene: TRBJ2-1
abundance: -
v_gene: TRBV29-1
d_gene: TRBD1
CDR3aa: CSVEGGPGQSYNEQFF
CDR3nt: TGCAGCGTTGAAGGGGGCCCGGGACAGTCCTACAATGAGCAGTTCTTC

j_gene: TRBJ2-7
abundance: -
v_gene: TRBV5-1
d_gene: -
CDR3aa: CASSPTGFTVSYEQYF
CDR3nt: TGCGCCAGCAGCCCCACGGGATTCACTGTGAGTTACGAGCAGTACTTC

j_gene: TRBJ1-5
abundance: few
v_gene: TRBV6-1
d_gene: TRBD1
CDR3aa: CASSPGGQNQPQHF
CDR3nt: TGTGCCAGCAGTCCCGGGGGACAGAATCAGCCCCAGCATTTT

j_gene: TRBJ2-3
abundance: -
v_gene: TRBV5-4
d_gene: TRBD2
CDR3aa: CASSLPGLAPVPDTQYF
CDR3nt: TGTGCCAGCAGCTTGCCCGGACTAGCGCCCGTCCCGGATACGCAGTATTTT

j_gene: TRBJ1-5
abundance: -
v_gene: TRBV6-1
d_gene: -
CDR3aa: CASSEQGGGNQPQHF
CDR3nt: TGTGCCAGCAGTGAACAGGGAGGAGGCAATCAGCCCCAGCATTTT

j_gene: TRBJ1-1
abundance: -
v_gene: TRBV28
d_gene: TRBD1
CDR3aa: CASSVQGEAFF
CDR3nt: TGTGCCAGCAGTGTACAGGGGGAAGCTTTCTTT

j_gene: TRBJ2-2
abundance: -
v_gene: TRBV10-3
d_gene: TRBD2
CDR3aa: CAIAETAGENTGELFF
CDR3nt: TGTGCCATCGCAGAGACGGCGGGGGAGAACACCGGGGAGCTGTTTTTT

j_gene: TRBJ1-1
abundance: once
v_gene: TRBV5-1
d_gene: -
CDR3aa: CASSLDMNTEAFF
CDR3nt: TGCGCCAGCAGCTTGGATATGAACACTGAAGCTTTCTTT

j_gene: TRBJ1-2
abundance: -
v_gene: TRBV2
d_gene: -
CDR3aa: CASSEDGGFGYTF
CDR3nt: TGTGCCAGCAGTGAGGACGGGGGGTTTGGCTACACCTTC

j_gene: TRBJ2-7
abundance: -
v_gene: TRBV4-2
d_gene: -
CDR3aa: CASSQEPGGYEQYF
CDR3nt: TGTGCCAGCAGCCAAGAACCGGGTGGCTACGAGCAGTACTTC

j_gene: TRBJ2-2
abundance: -
v_gene: TRBV9
d_gene: -
CDR3aa: CASSVILNTGELFF
CDR3nt: TGTGCCAGCAGCGTTATATTGAACACCGGGGAGCTGTTTTTT

j_gene: TRBJ1-1
abundance: -
v_gene: TRBV27
d_gene: TRBD1
CDR3aa: CASSRRQGVGNTEAFF
CDR3nt: TGTGCCAGCAGTCGTCGACAGGGAGTGGGGAACACTGAAGCTTTCTTT

j_gene: TRBJ1-2
abundance: -
v_gene: TRBV5-1
d_gene: -
CDR3aa: CASSYQGRNYGYTF
CDR3nt: TGCGCCAGCAGCTACCAGGGGCGGAACTATGGCTACACCTTC

j_gene: TRBJ1-5
abundance: -
v_gene: TRBV19
d_gene: -
CDR3aa: CASSIDQAGNQPQHF
CDR3nt: TGTGCCAGTAGTATAGATCAGGCGGGAAATCAGCCCCAGCATTTT

j_gene: TRBJ1-6
abundance: -
v_gene: TRBV2
d_gene: -
CDR3aa: CASAPRTPAVYSPLHF
CDR3nt: TGTGCCAGCGCCCCGCGGACCCCAGCGGTTTATTCACCCCTCCACTTT

j_gene: TRBJ2-7
abundance: -
v_gene: TRBV4-2
d_gene: TRBD2
CDR3aa: CASSQDASGNYEQYF
CDR3nt: TGTGCCAGCAGCCAAGATGCCAGCGGGAATTACGAGCAGTACTTC

j_gene: TRBJ2-4
abundance: -
v_gene: TRBV9
d_gene: TRBD1
CDR3aa: CASSADTGGLAKNIQYF
CDR3nt: TGTGCCAGCAGCGCCGACACAGGGGGCTTAGCCAAAAACATTCAGTACTTC

j_gene: TRBJ2-2
abundance: -
v_gene: TRBV6-6
d_gene: -
CDR3aa: CASLETGELFF
CDR3nt: TGTGCCAGCCTGGAGACCGGGGAGCTGTTTTTT

j_gene: TRBJ2-1
abundance: -
v_gene: TRBV4-1
d_gene: -
CDR3aa: CASSQTSPANEQFF
CDR3nt: TGCGCCAGCAGCCAGACTAGTCCCGCAAATGAGCAGTTCTTC

j_gene: TRBJ2-3
abundance: -
v_gene: TRBV7-9
d_gene: TRBD1
CDR3aa: CASSSGTGGTDTQYF
CDR3nt: TGTGCCAGCAGCTCAGGGACAGGGGGCACAGATACGCAGTATTTT

j_gene: TRBJ1-5
abundance: -
v_gene: TRBV7-2
d_gene: -
CDR3aa: CASSLSMGGGQPQHF
CDR3nt: TGTGCCAGCAGCTTAAGTATGGGGGGAGGTCAGCCCCAGCATTTT

j_gene: TRBJ2-7
abundance: -
v_gene: TRBV18
d_gene: -
CDR3aa: CASSPLQGIYEQYF
CDR3nt: TGTGCCAGCTCACCACTACAGGGTATCTACGAGCAGTACTTC